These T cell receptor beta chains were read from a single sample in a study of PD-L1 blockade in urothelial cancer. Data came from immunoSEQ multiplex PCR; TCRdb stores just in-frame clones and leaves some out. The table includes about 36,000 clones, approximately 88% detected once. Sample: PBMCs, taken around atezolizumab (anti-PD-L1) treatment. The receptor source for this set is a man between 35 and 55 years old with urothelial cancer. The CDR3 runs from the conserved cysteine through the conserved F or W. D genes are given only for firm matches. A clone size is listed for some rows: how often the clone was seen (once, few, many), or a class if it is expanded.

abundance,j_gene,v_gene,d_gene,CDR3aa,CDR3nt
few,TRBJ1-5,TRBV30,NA,CAWSRGAQPQHF,TGTGCCTGGAGTCGGGGGGCGCAGCCCCAGCATTTT
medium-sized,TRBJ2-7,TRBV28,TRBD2,CASRVAGASYEQYF,TGTGCCAGCAGAGTAGCGGGAGCCTCCTACGAGCAGTACTTC
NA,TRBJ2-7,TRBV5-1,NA,CASSVTGRPREQYF,TGCGCCAGCAGCGTAACAGGGCGACCTCGGGAGCAGTACTTC
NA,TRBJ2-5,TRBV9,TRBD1,CASARGLEETQYF,TGTGCCAGCGCAAGGGGGCTTGAAGAGACCCAGTACTTC
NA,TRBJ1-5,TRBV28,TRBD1,CASSTTDRGRGNQPQHF,TGTGCCAGCAGTACAACCGACAGGGGGCGGGGCAATCAGCCCCAGCATTTT
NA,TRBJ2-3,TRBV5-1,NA,CASSLRGELLDTQYF,TGCGCCAGCAGCTTGCGTGGGGAGCTGCTAGATACGCAGTATTTT
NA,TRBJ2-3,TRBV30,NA,CAWSVINGGDTQYF,TGTGCCTGGAGTGTGATAAACGGCGGAGATACGCAGTATTTT
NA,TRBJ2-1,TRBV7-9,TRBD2,CASSESSGPSYNEQFF,TGTGCCAGCAGCGAATCTAGCGGCCCCTCCTACAATGAGCAGTTCTTC
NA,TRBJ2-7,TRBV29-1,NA,CSVEGDSAYEQYF,TGCAGCGTTGAAGGTGACAGTGCCTACGAGCAGTACTTC
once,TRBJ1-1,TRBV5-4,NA,CASSLEHGRTEAFF,TGTGCCAGCAGCTTGGAACATGGGAGGACTGAAGCTTTCTTT
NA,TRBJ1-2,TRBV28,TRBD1,CASSLGQGAGGYTF,TGTGCCAGCAGTTTAGGACAGGGGGCGGGTGGCTACACCTTC